These T cell receptor beta chains were read from a single sample in a study of shared clonotypes between healthy human individuals. The table came from immunoSEQ multiplex PCR; TCRdb's copy has only in-frame clones and leaves some out. The table includes about 2.4 million clones, approximately 94% detected once. The sample was naive CD4+ T cells from PBMCs. The source is a man aged 18 to 35 in good health. Some clones in this sample may be carry-over from other donors' samples. CDR3s include the opening cysteine and the closing phenylalanine or tryptophan. The D gene is left open where the match is weak. Not all rows give a size; the values are once, few, many and, for expanded clones, a class.

J gene | D gene | V gene | clone size | CDR3 DNA | CDR3 protein
TRBJ2-3 | TRBD1 | TRBV7-2 | . | TGTGCCAGCAGCCAGCAATCCGGGACAGGGGCAGATACGCAGTATTTT | CASSQQSGTGADTQYF
TRBJ2-7 | . | TRBV28 | once | TGTGCCAGCACCCGAGGCGGCGTGGCGCAGGGGCGCGAGCAGTACTTC | CASTRGGVAQGREQYF
TRBJ2-5 | . | TRBV7-9 | . | TGTGCCAGCAGCTCCCCCGGGGGACGAGAGACCCAGTACTTC | CASSSPGGRETQYF
TRBJ2-1 | TRBD1 | TRBV6-6 | . | TGTGCCAGCAGTTACCTTCGGGACAGGGGGCCTAGTGAGCAGTTCTTC | CASSYLRDRGPSEQFF
TRBJ2-1 | TRBD2 | TRBV27 | . | TGTGCCAGCAGTTCAGGACTAGCGGTAGATCAGTTCTTC | CASSSGLAVDQFF
TRBJ1-2 | TRBD1 | TRBV5-5 | . | TGTGCCAGCAGCGCCCCGGGACAGCTCTATGGCTACACCTTC | CASSAPGQLYGYTF
TRBJ2-7 | . | TRBV2 | . | TGTGCCAGCAGCGCGGACATTTCCTACGAGCAGTACTTC | CASSADISYEQYF
TRBJ2-7 | TRBD2 | TRBV5-4 | . | TGTGCCATTCCTCCGACTAGCGGGAGCGATCGGGAGTACTTC | CAIPPTSGSDREYF
TRBJ1-5 | . | TRBV28 | . | TGTGCCAGCAGTCCCCAGGATAGGCCCCAGCATTTT | CASSPQDRPQHF
TRBJ1-3 | . | TRBV10-1 | . | TGCGCCGTTCCAATGGGGGGGGACGGTCTCTCTGGAAACACCATATATTTT | CAVPMGGDGLSGNTIYF
TRBJ2-7 | . | TRBV11-2 | . | TGTGCCAGCAGCTTAGACGTCAGGGGAACCCACGAGCAGTACTTC | CASSLDVRGTHEQYF
TRBJ2-2 | . | TRBV23-1 | . | TGCGCCAGCACCCCGTCCACCGGGGAGCTGTTTTTT | CASTPSTGELFF
TRBJ2-1 | TRBD1 | TRBV29-1 | . | TGCAGCGTCGGGGACAGGGGATTGGCTGAGCAGTTCTTC | CSVGDRGLAEQFF
TRBJ2-3 | . | TRBV5-1 | few | TGCGCCAGCAGCTTCCCGGCTAGCACAGATACGCAGTATTTT | CASSFPASTDTQYF
TRBJ2-1 | . | TRBV7-3 | . | TGTGCCAGCAGCATCCCCGGGACACCCTACAATGAGCAGTTCTTC | CASSIPGTPYNEQFF
TRBJ2-2 | TRBD2 | TRBV7-2 | . | TGTGCCAGCAGCGGGCCCACACTAGCGGTTGGGACCGGGGAGCTGTTTTTT | CASSGPTLAVGTGELFF
TRBJ2-5 | . | TRBV11-1 | . | TGTGCCAGCAGCTGGGGCACCTCAACCCAAGAGACCCAGTACTTC | CASSWGTSTQETQYF
TRBJ2-5 | TRBD1 | TRBV5-5 | . | TGTGCCAGCAGCTTCCGGGACAGTCAAGAGACCCAGTACTTC | CASSFRDSQETQYF
TRBJ2-3 | . | TRBV7-3 | . | TGTGCCAGCAGCCTCCCGCCGGGGGGCACAGATACGCAGTATTTT | CASSLPPGGTDTQYF
TRBJ2-7 | TRBD2 | TRBV6-6 | . | TGTGCCAGCAGTCCTCGCGGGGGAGACTACGAGCAGTACTTC | CASSPRGGDYEQYF
TRBJ1-2 | . | TRBV18 | . | TGTGCCAGCTCACTCAACCTAGAACTACCCGCTGCAGCTAACTATGGCTACACCTTC | CASSLNLELPAAANYGYTF
TRBJ2-7 | . | TRBV5-4 | . | TGTGCCAGCAGCCCCGGGACGTTGAGCTCCTACGAGCAGTACTTC | CASSPGTLSSYEQYF
TRBJ1-5 | TRBD1 | TRBV4-2 | . | TGTGCCAGCAGCCAAGAGGGACAGGGAGGAAATCAGCCCCAGCATTTT | CASSQEGQGGNQPQHF
TRBJ1-4 | . | TRBV7-5 | few | TGTGCCAGAAGCTTAGCCCTCAAGGGGGCTGGTGAAAAACTGTTTTTT | CARSLALKGAGEKLFF
TRBJ2-5 | . | TRBV6-6 | . | TGTGCCAGCAGCCTCCTCAACCGAGAGACCCAGTACTTC | CASSLLNRETQYF
TRBJ2-6 | . | TRBV7-2 | . | TGTGCCAGCAGCTTAGGGGTTGCCAACGTCCTGACTTTC | CASSLGVANVLTF
TRBJ2-5 | TRBD2 | TRBV28 | . | TGTGCCACCTCGCGCAGCGGGAGGGCCGAGGGGGAGACCCAGTACTTC | CATSRSGRAEGETQYF
TRBJ1-1 | TRBD1 | TRBV4-1 | . | TGCGCCAGCAGCCAGAGTCCCGGGACAGGGACTGAAGCTTTCTTT | CASSQSPGTGTEAFF
TRBJ1-1 | . | TRBV25-1 | . | TGTGCCAGCAGGGGGGGGGAGGAAGCTTTCTTT | CASRGGEEAFF
TRBJ2-7 | . | TRBV15 | . | TGTGCCACCAGCAGAGGTGGGCGCTACGAGCAGTACTTC | CATSRGGRYEQYF
TRBJ2-3 | TRBD1 | TRBV10-3 | once | TGTGCCATCAGTGCCAGGGACAGGGGAAGCACAGATACGCAGTATTTT | CAISARDRGSTDTQYF
TRBJ2-7 | . | TRBV5-4 | . | TGTGCCAGCAGCTTGGAACCACTCCCGATCCTATACGAGCAGTACTTC | CASSLEPLPILYEQYF
TRBJ2-1 | TRBD2 | TRBV7-2 | once | TGTGCCAGCAGCCGTCCGGGACTAGCGGGAGGGGGGTCCTACAATGAGCAGTTCTTC | CASSRPGLAGGGSYNEQFF
TRBJ2-3 | TRBD1 | TRBV15 | . | TGTGCCACCGGGACAGTGGATACGCAGTATTTT | CATGTVDTQYF
TRBJ1-1 | TRBD1 | TRBV5-1 | . | TGCGCCAGCAGCTCAGGGACAGGGAAAACTGAAGCTTTCTTT | CASSSGTGKTEAFF
TRBJ2-5 | . | TRBV7-9 | . | TGTGCCAGCAGGGAAGGGGGGGTGGAGACCCAGTACTTC | CASREGGVETQYF
TRBJ1-1 | . | TRBV4-2 | . | TGTGCCAGCAGCCCAAAACTTACTCCAGAGAACACTGAAGCTTTCTTT | CASSPKLTPENTEAFF
TRBJ2-1 | . | TRBV25-1 | . | TGTGCCAGCAGGCGAGAGGAGCAGTTCTTC | CASRREEQFF
TRBJ2-1 | . | TRBV29-1 | . | TGCAGCACCAGTACGAGGCGAGGCGTCGATGAGCAGTTCTTC | CSTSTRRGVDEQFF
TRBJ1-1 | . | TRBV7-9 | once | TGTGCCAGCAGCTTAGCGGGTACTTACACTGAAGCTTTCTTT | CASSLAGTYTEAFF
TRBJ2-3 | . | TRBV9 | once | TGTGCCAGCAGCGTAGCTGGCACAGATACGCAGTATTTT | CASSVAGTDTQYF
TRBJ1-5 | . | TRBV28 | . | TGTGCCAGCAATTGGAGCAATCAGCCCCAGCATTTT | CASNWSNQPQHF
TRBJ1-2 | . | TRBV29-1 | . | TGCAGCGTCTCAAAAGGGGGTAACTATGGCTACACCTTC | CSVSKGGNYGYTF
TRBJ1-1 | . | TRBV5-1 | . | TGCGCCAGCAGCTTGCCCTCAGGGAGGGGTCTGGAATTGAACACTGAAGCTTTCTTT | CASSLPSGRGLELNTEAFF
TRBJ2-5 | . | TRBV25-1 | . | TGTGCCAGCAAGGGGTCGGCGGAGACCCAGTACTTC | CASKGSAETQYF
TRBJ1-2 | TRBD1 | TRBV5-6 | . | TGTGCCAGCAGCCTAAAGCAGGGGGCACTAGCTAACTATGGCTACACCTTC | CASSLKQGALANYGYTF
TRBJ2-5 | . | TRBV11-3 | . | TGTGCCAGCAGCTCCGGAGGGGAGACCCAGTACTTC | CASSSGGETQYF
TRBJ1-2 | . | TRBV2 | . | TGTGCCAGCAGTGTCCGAGGGGGTCGGTATGGCTACACCTTC | CASSVRGGRYGYTF
TRBJ1-3 | . | TRBV2 | . | TGTGCCAGCAGTGTTGGGACAACCGGAAACACCATATATTTT | CASSVGTTGNTIYF
TRBJ1-2 | . | TRBV28 | . | TGTGCCAGCAGTTTGGCAGGGCCCTATGGCTACACCTTC | CASSLAGPYGYTF
TRBJ2-5 | TRBD1 | TRBV27 | . | TGTGCCAGCAGTTGGGACAGGGGAGCCCAAGAGACCCAGTACTTC | CASSWDRGAQETQYF
TRBJ1-5 | . | TRBV2 | . | TGTGCCAGCAGTGAAGCGATTGGCAGGGAGTTCAATCAGCCCCAGCATTTT | CASSEAIGREFNQPQHF
TRBJ2-7 | TRBD2 | TRBV6-1 | . | TGTGCCAGCAGGGCGGGAGGCAAAGCCTACGAGCAGTACTTC | CASRAGGKAYEQYF
TRBJ2-1 | . | TRBV28 | . | TGTGCCAGCAGGCTTAACAATGAGCAGTTCTTC | CASRLNNEQFF